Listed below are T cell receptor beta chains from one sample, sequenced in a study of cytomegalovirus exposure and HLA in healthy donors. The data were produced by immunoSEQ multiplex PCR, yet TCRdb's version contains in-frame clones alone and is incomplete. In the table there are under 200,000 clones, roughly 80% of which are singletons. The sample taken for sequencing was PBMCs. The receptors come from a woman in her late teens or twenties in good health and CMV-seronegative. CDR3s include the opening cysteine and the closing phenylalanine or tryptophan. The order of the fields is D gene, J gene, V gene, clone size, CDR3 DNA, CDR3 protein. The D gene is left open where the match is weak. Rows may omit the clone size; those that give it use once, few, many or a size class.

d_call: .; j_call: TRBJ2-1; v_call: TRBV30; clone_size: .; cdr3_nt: TGTGCCTGGACCTGGGGCCTTGCTGAGCAGTTCTTC; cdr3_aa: CAWTWGLAEQFF
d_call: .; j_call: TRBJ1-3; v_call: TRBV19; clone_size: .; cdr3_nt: TGTGCCAGTACCCTAGGCCGCTCTGGAAACACCATATATTTT; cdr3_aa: CASTLGRSGNTIYF
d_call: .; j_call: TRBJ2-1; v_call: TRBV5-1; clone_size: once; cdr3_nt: TGCGCCAGCAGCCCCGGCGGGGCCAATGAGCAGTTCTTC; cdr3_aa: CASSPGGANEQFF
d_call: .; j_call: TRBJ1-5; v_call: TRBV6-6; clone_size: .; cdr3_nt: TGTGCCAGCAGTTACTCGGCAGGGTATAGCAATCAGCCCCAGCATTTT; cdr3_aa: CASSYSAGYSNQPQHF
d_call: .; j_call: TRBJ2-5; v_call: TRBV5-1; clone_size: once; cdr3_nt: TGCGCCAGCAGAATAGGGGGAGAGACCCAGTACTTC; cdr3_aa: CASRIGGETQYF
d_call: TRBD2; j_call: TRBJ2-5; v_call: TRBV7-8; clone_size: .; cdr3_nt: TGTGCCAGCAGCTTAGGCCTAAGCGGGGAGGGGACCCAGTACTTC; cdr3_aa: CASSLGLSGEGTQYF
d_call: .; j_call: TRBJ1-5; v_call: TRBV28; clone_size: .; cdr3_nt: TGTGCCAGCACCAAGTTGGGAGTGGGCTATCAGCCCCAGCATTTT; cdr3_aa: CASTKLGVGYQPQHF
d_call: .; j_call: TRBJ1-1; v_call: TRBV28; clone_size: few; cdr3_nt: TGTGCCAGCAGTCCCCCGGTGGGGGGCACTGAAGCTTTCTTT; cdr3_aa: CASSPPVGGTEAFF
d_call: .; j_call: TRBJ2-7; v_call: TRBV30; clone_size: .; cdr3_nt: TGTGCCTGGAGTTCAGACTTAACGGCCTACGAGCAGTACTTC; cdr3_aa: CAWSSDLTAYEQYF
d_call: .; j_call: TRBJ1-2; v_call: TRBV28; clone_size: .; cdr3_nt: TGTGCCAGCAGTTTACGAGGGCTGCGTGGCTACACCTTC; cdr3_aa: CASSLRGLRGYTF
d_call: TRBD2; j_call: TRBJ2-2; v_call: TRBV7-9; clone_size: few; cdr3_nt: TGTGCCAGCAGCTTTCCTGGGACTAGCGGCCCCGGGGAGCTGTTTTTT; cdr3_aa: CASSFPGTSGPGELFF
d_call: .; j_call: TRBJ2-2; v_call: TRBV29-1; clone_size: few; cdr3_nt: TGCAGCGTTGAATCTCGGACAGGGAGGGTCGGGGAGCTGTTTTTT; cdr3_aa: CSVESRTGRVGELFF
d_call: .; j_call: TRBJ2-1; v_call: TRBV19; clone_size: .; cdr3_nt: TGTGCCAGTAATTCGGGGTTGTCAGTTGGTGAGCAGTTCTTC; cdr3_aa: CASNSGLSVGEQFF
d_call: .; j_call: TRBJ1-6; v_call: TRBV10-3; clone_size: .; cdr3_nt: TGTGCCATCAGTGAGACAGCTAATTCACCCCTCCACTTT; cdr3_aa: CAISETANSPLHF
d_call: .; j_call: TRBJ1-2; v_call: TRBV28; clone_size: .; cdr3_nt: TGTGCCAGCAGCTCTCGGGGGGCAGTCTATGGCTACACCTTC; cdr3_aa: CASSSRGAVYGYTF
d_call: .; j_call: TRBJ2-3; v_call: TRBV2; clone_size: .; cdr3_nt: TGTGCCAGTTGTTCTGGGACAACTAGTAGCACAGATACGCAGTATTTT; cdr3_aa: CASCSGTTSSTDTQYF